This T cell receptor beta chain was captured by sequencing in a study of shared T cell receptors in the human thymus. Profiled with immunoSEQ multiplex PCR; TCRdb holds only in-frame clones, not every one. Here the sample spans under 700,000 clones, 78% being singletons. This CDR3 is 16 amino acids long. Germline CDR1 reads SNHLY; CDR2 reads FYNNEI. V was clipped by 7 bases and J by 4 bases; unmatched bases: 13. A further study also used this sample, focusing on human thymus T cells. That source reports: Donors consisted of healthy Finnish infants (having corrective surgery for congenital heart defects). Thymus specimens were resections from corrective heart surgery. V and J gene usage appeared biased in thymic and blood repertoires. Related research found strongly overlapping thymic repertoires in unrelated individuals.

The chain employs TRBV2 and TRBJ2-1, with TRBD2 identical over 7 bases. Specimen: thymocytes. This sequence originates from a boy under two years old with a congenital heart defect. CDR3 residues: CASNPSPSGTYNEQFF. The DNA of the CDR3 is TGTGCCAGCAACCCGAGCCCTAGCGGCACTTACAATGAGCAGTTCTTC.